The 3 T cell receptor beta chains in this list originate from one sample, sequenced in a study of T cells after yellow fever vaccination. TCRdb redid the calling of the 5' RACE reads with MiXCR, one entry per CDR3 protein. The profile shows 240,000 or so distinct CDR3 sequences, roughly 7.2% of them singletons. The sample consisted of CD4+ T cells sorted from PBMCs, taken 15 days after the yellow fever booster vaccination. The receptors were gathered from a man aged 25-45 years who received the YFV17D yellow fever vaccine.

This chain uses TRBV29-1 with TRBJ2-5; D gene uncertain. This CDR3 has 13 residues. Germline V gene sequence: CDR1 SQVTM, CDR2 ANQGSEA. Trimming removed 4 bases at V and 2 bases at J, with 11 bases between. CDR3 coding DNA: TGCAGCGTTGTGTCCCGCCGTCAAGAGACCCAGTACTTC. Protein: CSVVSRRQETQYF. Together with reference TRBV29-1 and TRBJ2-5, the CDR3 gives the full variable domain: SAVISQKPSRDICQRGTSLTIQCQVDSQVTMMFWYRQQPGQSLTLIATANQGSEATYESGFVIDKFPISRPNLTFSTLTVSNMSPEDSSIYLCSVVSRRQETQYFGPGTRLLVL.

The CDR3 sequence: CASSLLKNEQFF. The CDR3 DNA is TGTGCCAGCAGCTTGTTGAAGAATGAGCAGTTCTTC. The V gene is TRBV7-2, the J gene TRBJ2-1; D is unclear. V lost 3 bases and J 7 bases, leaving 7 bases between the germline ends. The CDR3 is 12 amino acids. CDR1 and CDR2 (germline): SGHTA, FQGNSA.

The J gene is TRBJ2-3, the V gene TRBV20-1; no definite D call. The CDR3 loop spans 15 amino acids. Trimming cost V 0 bases and J 2 bases, with 12 bases left between them. Germline-derived CDR1 and CDR2 are DFQATT and SNEGSKA (reference sequence). The CDR3 loop reads CSARDYRVTTDTQYF. DNA for the CDR3: TGCAGTGCTAGAGATTATCGAGTAACCACAGATACGCAGTATTTT.